This entry describes one T cell receptor beta chain. The antigen is not known. The data stem from a study of cytomegalovirus exposure and HLA in healthy donors. Overall study: Across about 400 genotyped donors, just over 80% landed in the Caucasian-associated ancestry cluster.

Overall study findings and caveats: Altogether, 150 to 200 TCR beta chains were recorded as cytomegalovirus-associated.

PCR was performed using 60 Vbeta and 13 Jbeta primers. Authors' processing steps: There were about 80 million unique TCR beta chains by a later count, and approximately 11 million of them were shared. Produced via immunoSEQ multiplex PCR; TCRdb's table is partial and in-frame only. From that table come the V and J calls and clone size; the DNA was used to work out D and trimming. The profile covers roughly 170,000 clones, with approximately 84% appearing a single time and 4.8% taken by the ten largest. The J segment lost 11 bases and the V segment lost 6 bases, leaving 2 bases of the junction unmatched. The CDR3 is made up of 11 amino acids. In germline, CDR1 is LNHDA, CDR2 SQIVND (reference sequence).

This clonotype originated in a girl aged 5 to 17 in good health and CMV-seropositive. The genes are TRBV19 and TRBJ2-1; 9 nucleotides agree with TRBD2. Sequencing was performed on PBMCs. In DNA form, the CDR3 reads TGTGCCAGTAGAGCGGGGGGCAAGCAGTTCTTC. It encodes CASRAGGKQFF. Variable domain in full (rest from reference TRBV19 and TRBJ2-1): DGGITQSPKYLFRKEGQNVTLSCEQNLNHDAMYWYRQDPGQGLRLIYYSQIVNDFQKGDIAEGYSVSREKKESFPLTVTSAQKNPTAFYLCASRAGGKQFFGPGTRLTVL.